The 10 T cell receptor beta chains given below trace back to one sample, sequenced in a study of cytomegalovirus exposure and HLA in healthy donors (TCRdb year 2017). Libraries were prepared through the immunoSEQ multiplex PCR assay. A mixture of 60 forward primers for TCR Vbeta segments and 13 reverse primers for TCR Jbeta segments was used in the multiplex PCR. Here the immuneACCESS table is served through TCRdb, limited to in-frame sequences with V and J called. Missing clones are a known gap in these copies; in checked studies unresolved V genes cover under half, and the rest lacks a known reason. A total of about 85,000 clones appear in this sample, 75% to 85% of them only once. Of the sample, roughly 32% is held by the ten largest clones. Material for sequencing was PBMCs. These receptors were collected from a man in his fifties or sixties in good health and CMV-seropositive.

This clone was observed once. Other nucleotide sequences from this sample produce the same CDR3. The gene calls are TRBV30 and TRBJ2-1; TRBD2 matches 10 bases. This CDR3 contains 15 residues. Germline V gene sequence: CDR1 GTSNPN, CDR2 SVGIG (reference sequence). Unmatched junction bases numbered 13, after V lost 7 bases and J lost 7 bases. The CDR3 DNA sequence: TGTGCCTCCTTCCCTTCTAGCGGGAGAAATAATGAGCAGTTCTTC. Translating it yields CASFPSSGRNNEQFF.

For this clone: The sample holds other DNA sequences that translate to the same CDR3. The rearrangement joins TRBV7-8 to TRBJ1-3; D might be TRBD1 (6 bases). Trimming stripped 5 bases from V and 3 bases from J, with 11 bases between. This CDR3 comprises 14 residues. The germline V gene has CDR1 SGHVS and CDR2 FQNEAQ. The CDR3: CASSAPGVGNTIYF. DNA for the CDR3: TGTGCCAGCAGCGCTCCAGGGGTTGGAAACACCATATATTTT.

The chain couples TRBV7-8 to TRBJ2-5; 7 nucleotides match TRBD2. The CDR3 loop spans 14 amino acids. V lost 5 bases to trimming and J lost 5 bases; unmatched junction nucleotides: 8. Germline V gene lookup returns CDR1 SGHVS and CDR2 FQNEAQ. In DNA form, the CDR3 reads TGTGCCAGCAGCCTCGTCGGCGGGAGCGAGACCCAGTACTTC. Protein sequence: CASSLVGGSETQYF.

CDR3 loop: CASRPGTTIQETQYF. As DNA, the CDR3 is TGTGCCAGCAGACCTGGGACAACGATCCAAGAGACCCAGTACTTC. This chain connects TRBV5-4 to TRBJ2-5; possibly TRBD1 for D (6 bases). The CDR3 is 15 amino acids. Germline lookup yields CDR1 SGHNT and CDR2 YYREEE (reference sequence). V lost 5 bases to trimming and J lost 1 base, with 15 bases between them.

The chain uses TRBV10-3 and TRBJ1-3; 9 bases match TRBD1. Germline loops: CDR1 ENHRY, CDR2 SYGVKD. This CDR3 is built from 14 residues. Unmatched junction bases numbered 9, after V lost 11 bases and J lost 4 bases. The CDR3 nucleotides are TGTGCCGCTGGGACAGGGAACGAAGGAAACACCATATATTTT. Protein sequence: CAAGTGNEGNTIYF.

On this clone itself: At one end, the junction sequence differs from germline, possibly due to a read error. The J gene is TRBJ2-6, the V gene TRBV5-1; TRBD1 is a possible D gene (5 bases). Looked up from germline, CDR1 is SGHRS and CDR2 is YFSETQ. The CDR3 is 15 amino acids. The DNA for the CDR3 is TGCGCCAGCGGAGAACAGAACTCTGGGGCCAACGGCCTGACTTTC. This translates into CASGEQNSGANGLTF.

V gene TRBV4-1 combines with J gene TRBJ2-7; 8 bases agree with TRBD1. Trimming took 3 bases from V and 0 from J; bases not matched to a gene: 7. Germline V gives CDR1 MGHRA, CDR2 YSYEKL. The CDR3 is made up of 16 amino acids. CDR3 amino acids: CASSQVSGTGSYEQYF. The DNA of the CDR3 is TGCGCCAGCAGCCAGGTATCCGGGACAGGCTCCTACGAGCAGTACTTC.

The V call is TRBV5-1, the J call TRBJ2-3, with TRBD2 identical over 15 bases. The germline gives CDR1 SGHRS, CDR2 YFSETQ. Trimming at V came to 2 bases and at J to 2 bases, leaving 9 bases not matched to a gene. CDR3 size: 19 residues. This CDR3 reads CASSFIGLAGGPNTDTQYF. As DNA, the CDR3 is TGCGCCAGCAGCTTCATAGGACTAGCGGGAGGGCCTAACACAGATACGCAGTATTTT.

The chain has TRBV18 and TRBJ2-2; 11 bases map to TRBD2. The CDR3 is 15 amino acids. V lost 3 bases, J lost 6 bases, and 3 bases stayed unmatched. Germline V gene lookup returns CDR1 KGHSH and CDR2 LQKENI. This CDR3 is CASSPRTSGSGELFF. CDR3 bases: TGTGCCAGCTCACCGCGGACTAGCGGGTCCGGGGAGCTGTTTTTT.

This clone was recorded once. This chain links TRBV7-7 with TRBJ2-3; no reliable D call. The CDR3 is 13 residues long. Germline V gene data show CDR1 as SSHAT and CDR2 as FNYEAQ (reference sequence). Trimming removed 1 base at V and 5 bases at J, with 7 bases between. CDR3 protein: CASSLVLEDTQYF. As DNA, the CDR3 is TGTGCCAGCAGCTTAGTGTTAGAAGATACGCAGTATTTT.